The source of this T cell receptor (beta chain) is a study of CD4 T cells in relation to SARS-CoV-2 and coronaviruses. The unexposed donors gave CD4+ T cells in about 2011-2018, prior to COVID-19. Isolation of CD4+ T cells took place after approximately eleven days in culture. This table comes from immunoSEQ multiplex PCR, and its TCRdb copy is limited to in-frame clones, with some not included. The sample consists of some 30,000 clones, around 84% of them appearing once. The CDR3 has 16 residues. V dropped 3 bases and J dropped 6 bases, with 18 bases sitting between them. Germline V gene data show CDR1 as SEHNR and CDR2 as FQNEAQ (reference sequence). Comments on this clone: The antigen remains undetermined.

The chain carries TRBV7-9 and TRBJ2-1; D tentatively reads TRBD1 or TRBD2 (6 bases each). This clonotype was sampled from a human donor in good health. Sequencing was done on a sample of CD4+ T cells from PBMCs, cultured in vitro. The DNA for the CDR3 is TGTGCCAGCAGCTTCGCAAGAGGGGGGTACGGCAATGAGCAGTTCTTC. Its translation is CASSFARGGYGNEQFF.